Listed here are 19 T cell receptor beta chains from one sample, sequenced in a study of T-cell reconstitution after alpha-beta-depleted transplantation in children. TCRbeta library construction was performed incorporating unique molecular identifiers. Via MiXCR, TCRdb re-called the PCR reads, giving one row per CDR3 protein. The sample lists 440,000 or so distinct CDR3 sequences, approximately 41% occurring once. Sequencing was performed on PBMCs, taken before TCRalphabeta/CD19-depleted stem cell transplant. The receptors come from a girl aged 2-10 years with aplastic anemia, due to receive a stem cell transplant.

At least ten counts were recorded for this clonotype. The CDR3 loop is CSAIPAFSEAFF. DNA of the CDR3: TGCAGTGCTATCCCTGCTTTCAGCGAAGCTTTCTTT. The rearrangement links TRBV20-1 to TRBJ1-1; D unresolved. Deletions cut 4 bases from V and 8 bases from J, with 14 bases between. Germline V gene lookup returns CDR1 DFQATT and CDR2 SNEGSKA (reference sequence). The CDR3 is 12 amino acids.

The gene calls are TRBV7-2 and TRBJ1-2, with D maybe TRBD1 (6 bases). The CDR3 is 15 residues long. The germline V gene has CDR1 SGHTA and CDR2 FQGNSA. Trimming stripped 0 bases from V and 4 bases from J, with 12 bases between. The CDR3 nucleotides are TGTGCCAGCAGCTTAGCGGGGGGCTTAGGCTATGGCTACACCTTC. As protein: CASSLAGGLGYGYTF.

This clonotype was picked up many times. The J gene is TRBJ2-2, the V gene TRBV9, with 9 positions matching TRBD2. Unmatched junction bases numbered 5, after V lost 3 bases and J lost 2 bases. The CDR3 runs 16 residues. Germline V CDR1 and CDR2: SGDLS, YYNGEE. The CDR3 spells CASSARLAVNTGELFF. The CDR3 bases are TGTGCCAGCAGCGCTCGACTAGCGGTAAACACCGGGGAGCTGTTTTTT.

The chain couples TRBV11-2 to TRBJ2-5; 11 nucleotides line up with TRBD2. The ends lost 3 bases at V and 12 bases at J; junction bases unmatched: 6. Germline CDR1 is SGHAT and CDR2 is FQNNGV. There are 13 residues in the CDR3. In DNA form, the CDR3 reads TGTGCCAGCAGCTTGGGACTAGCGGAAGGAAAGTACTTC. Residues: CASSLGLAEGKYF.

V usage is TRBV5-1 and J usage is TRBJ2-2, with TRBD1 identical over 7 bases. The CDR3 length is 15 residues. V shed 4 bases and J 7 bases; nucleotides not matched to a gene: 10. Germline lookup yields CDR1 SGHRS and CDR2 YFSETQ. CDR3 coding DNA: TGCGCCAGCAGCACTAACAGGGGTTTGAGCGGGGAGCTGTTTTTT. Protein sequence: CASSTNRGLSGELFF.

This clonotype was observed many times. The J gene is TRBJ1-1, the V gene TRBV7-2, with 7 bases matching TRBD1. CDR1 SGHTA and CDR2 FQGNSA come from the germline V gene. This CDR3 has 14 amino acids. Trimming took 2 bases from V and 11 from J; bases not matched to a gene: 11. The CDR3 bases are TGTGCCAGCAGCTTAATCATTGGACAGGCGGAGGCTTTCTTT. Translating gives CASSLIIGQAEAFF.

This clonotype appeared a few times. The V call is TRBV20-1, the J call TRBJ2-3; 9 positions match TRBD2. Germline assignment: CDR1 DFQATT and CDR2 SNEGSKA (reference sequence). Trimming removed 1 base from V and 4 bases from J; junction bases left unmatched: 15. This CDR3 has 18 residues. The chain's CDR3 is CSARVGGMSGRPPDTQYF. In nucleotides, the CDR3 is TGCAGTGCTAGAGTGGGGGGGATGAGCGGGAGGCCCCCAGATACGCAGTATTTT.

The V and J genes are TRBV7-2 and TRBJ2-1; 7 nucleotides line up with TRBD1. After removal of 6 bases from V and 13 bases from J, the junction contained 6 bases not matched to a gene. The germline gives CDR1 SGHTA, CDR2 FQGNSA. CDR3 size: 11 residues. The CDR3 loop reads CASSPRQGQFF. In DNA, the CDR3 is TGTGCCAGCAGTCCCCGACAGGGTCAGTTCTTC.

V and J are TRBV29-1 and TRBJ1-5; D is unresolved. CDR1 is SQVTM, CDR2 ANQGSEA, per germline. The CDR3 runs 13 residues. V was cut by 4 bases and J by 7 bases, with 14 bases left in between. The CDR3 protein is CSVGETLGQPQHF. The CDR3 bases are TGCAGCGTTGGGGAGACGCTAGGGCAGCCCCAGCATTTT.

The J gene is TRBJ1-1, the V gene TRBV19, with a weak D call TRBD1 (6 bases). From germline, CDR1 is LNHDA and CDR2 SQIVND (reference sequence). The CDR3 runs 13 residues. Trimming pared 3 bases from V and 7 bases from J, leaving 12 bases between. CDR3 residues: CASSITGSVEAFF. Here the CDR3 DNA reads TGTGCCAGTAGTATCACAGGGAGTGTTGAAGCTTTCTTT.

V gene TRBV30 combines with J gene TRBJ2-2; perhaps TRBD2 as D (5 bases). The CDR3 has 14 residues. The V gene lost 1 base and the J gene lost 2 bases, with 8 bases spanning the gap. Germline-derived CDR1 and CDR2 are GTSNPN and SVGIG (reference sequence). As DNA, the CDR3 is TGTGCCTGGAGTGACGGGGTAAACACCGGGGAGCTGTTTTTT. It specifies CAWSDGVNTGELFF.

The chain has TRBV12-3 or TRBV12-4 and TRBJ1-5, with D possibly matching TRBD1 (6 bases). V lost 5 bases, J lost 3 bases, and 11 bases lay in between. The CDR3 spans 14 residues. In DNA, the CDR3 is TGTGCCAGCAGTAGACAGGCAACCAATCAGCCCCAGCATTTT. Translated: CASSRQATNQPQHF.

This clonotype was detected ten times or more. The J gene is TRBJ2-5, the V gene TRBV16, with D possibly TRBD2 on 5 matching bases. The CDR3 has 12 amino acids. V was trimmed by 5 bases and J by 5 bases, leaving 9 bases between them. Germline assignment: CDR1 KGHSY and CDR2 FQNENV. The CDR3, as DNA: TGTGCCAGCAGCAACTCGGGGGAGACCCAGTACTTC. Translated, it gives CASSNSGETQYF.

This clonotype was recorded a few times. CDR3 sequence reads: CASSRGLAGSSTDTQYF. The CDR3 region has the DNA TGCGCCAGCAGCCGGGGACTAGCGGGCTCTAGCACAGATACGCAGTATTTT. The chain recombines TRBV5-1 with TRBJ2-3; 12 bases fit TRBD2. This CDR3 comprises 17 residues. V was clipped by 4 bases and J by 0 bases; unmatched bases: 6. CDR1 is SGHRS and CDR2 is YFSETQ in the germline V gene. Full variable domain (remainder filled in from reference TRBV5-1 and TRBJ2-3): KAGVTQTPRYLIKTRGQQVTLSCSPISGHRSVSWYQQTPGQGLQFLFEYFSETQRNKGNFPGRFSGRQFSNSRSEMNVSTLELGDSALYLCASSRGLAGSSTDTQYFGPGTRLTVL.

The V gene is TRBV5-6, the J gene TRBJ1-2; TRBD1 agrees at 7 bases. The length of the CDR3 is 14 residues. Trimming cost V 2 bases and J 6 bases; bases outside gene matches: 7. Germline V gene lookup returns CDR1 SGHDT and CDR2 YYEEEE. The CDR3 region has the DNA TGTGCCAGCAGCTTAGCAGGGGGAATCAATGGCTACACCTTC. The encoded protein is CASSLAGGINGYTF.

The count of this clonotype is one. The chain combines TRBV30 with TRBJ2-3; 7 bases match TRBD2. Germline lookup yields CDR1 GTSNPN and CDR2 SVGIG (reference sequence). With 5 bases clipped from V and 5 bases from J, the junction kept 4 bases outside the gene matches. The CDR3 totals 12 residues. The CDR3: CAWGEGQDTQYF. CDR3 nucleotide sequence: TGTGCCTGGGGGGAGGGTCAAGATACGCAGTATTTT.

This clonotype has only a few counts. V gene TRBV2 combines with J gene TRBJ2-1; TRBD1 or TRBD2 may be the D gene (5 bases each). This CDR3 contains 15 residues. From germline, CDR1 is SNHLY and CDR2 FYNNEI. Trimming shortened V by 6 bases and J by 4 bases, and 16 bases separated the two germline ends. CDR3 in DNA: TGTGCCAGCAGCGACCGGGACGGAGGATACAATGAGCAGTTCTTC. Translation: CASSDRDGGYNEQFF.

In its sample, this clonotype was seen a few times. The chain couples TRBV4-1 to TRBJ2-7; 8 positions match TRBD1. The CDR3 contains 15 residues. Trimming took 3 bases from V and 4 from J; bases not matched to a gene: 8. From germline, CDR1 is MGHRA and CDR2 YSYEKL. The DNA for the CDR3 is TGCGCCAGCAGCCAGCCAGTGCAGGGGGCTTACGAGCAGTACTTC. Its translation is CASSQPVQGAYEQYF.

This chain connects TRBV20-1 to TRBJ1-1, with D maybe TRBD1 (6 bases). The V and J ends lost 3 bases and 0 bases respectively, with 11 bases between them. The CDR3 runs 14 residues. Germline lookup yields CDR1 DFQATT and CDR2 SNEGSKA (reference sequence). DNA for the CDR3: TGCAGTGCTAGGGAGGGGGATATGAACACTGAAGCTTTCTTT. Encoded protein: CSAREGDMNTEAFF.